The TCR beta chain under discussion was sequenced for a study of blood T cell repertoires in COVID-19 (dated by TCRdb to 2020 to 2022). For the study in its entirety: Samples from collaborators originated in the United States, Italy and Spain and spanned both the acute and convalescent phases of COVID-19. Subjects who had been exposed to COVID-19, were actively infected with it, or had recovered from it provided the deeply sampled blood TCRbeta repertoires that made up the dataset. The prospective study material was composed of cDNA or gDNA derived from T cells, B-cell-depleted T cells, or PBMCs. A freely available public database, intended as a resource for researchers studying the immune response to SARS-CoV-2, is where the repertoires were released. Nearly every sample came with metadata listing a de-identified subject ID, COVID-19 status, age in years and sex. The samples were drawn from the first 160 participants of the ongoing ImmuneRACE study and from some 1,300 subjects provided by 6 global collaborators. Where HLA class I and class II types were available, the types were taken from metadata supplied by the sample provider, not from assay-based typing. The research as a whole found: How much clinical and demographic metadata was included differed by source and by participant, and the metadata was provided uncurated.

The immunoSEQ Assay, a bias-controlled multiplex PCR, was used to amplify TCRbeta CDR3 regions from genomic DNA. Concerning the study's data processing: The number of nucleated cells in each sample was estimated by amplification of reference gene primers within the assay. To quantify the absolute abundance of each unique TCRbeta CDR3 rearrangement, sequence reads were collapsed and filtered. For each sample, productive Simpson clonality was calculated as the square root of Simpson's diversity index across productive rearrangements. As stored in TCRdb, this immuneACCESS dataset retains in-frame rearrangements with V and J assigned. A fraction of the clones does not appear; measured against another copy, unresolved V genes explain less than half of the discrepancy, and the remainder lacks a known reason. V and J calls and clone size are copied from that table; D and trimming were computed from the DNA. The sample table contains some 42,000 clones; only one count was recorded for around 85% of them. The ten largest clonotypes hold 12% of the sample.

The collaborating institutions used their own protocols to collect whole blood in K2EDTA tubes. For TCRbeta analysis, collaborator samples were shipped as frozen whole blood, as isolated PBMCs, or as DNA extracted from either sample type. About this clone: This clone's antigen is unknown. It has no much larger one-base neighbor in the sample; base qualities were not kept.

V lost 3 bases and J lost 7 bases; the stretch between them is 8 bases long. From the cysteine up to the phenylalanine, the CDR3 has a length of 12 residues. Left in the record is the CDR3 DNA by itself, 36 bases read in frame from the first base. Input material: peripheral blood. Recombination joined TRBV12-3 or TRBV12-4 with TRBJ2-3, with no confident D gene call. The TCR originated in a human donor in a cohort sampled during active COVID-19. The base sequence is TGTGCCAGCAGTTTTGCTAAAAATACGCAGTATTTT. The encoded protein is CASSFAKNTQYF.